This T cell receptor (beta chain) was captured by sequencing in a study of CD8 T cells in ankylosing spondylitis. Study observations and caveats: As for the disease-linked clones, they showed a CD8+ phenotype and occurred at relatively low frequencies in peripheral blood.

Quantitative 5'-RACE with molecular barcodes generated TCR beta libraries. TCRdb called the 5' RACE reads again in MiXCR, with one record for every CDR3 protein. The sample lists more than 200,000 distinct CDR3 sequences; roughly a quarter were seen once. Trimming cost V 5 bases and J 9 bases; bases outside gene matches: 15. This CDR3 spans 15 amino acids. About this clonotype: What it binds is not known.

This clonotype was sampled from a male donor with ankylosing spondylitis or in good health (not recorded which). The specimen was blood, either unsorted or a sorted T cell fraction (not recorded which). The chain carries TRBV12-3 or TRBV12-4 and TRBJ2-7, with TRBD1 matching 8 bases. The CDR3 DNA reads TGTGCCAGCAGTCCTCCGGGACAGGAGGATGTCGGGCAGTACTTC. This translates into CASSPPGQEDVGQYF.